The T cell receptor (beta chain) described here comes from a study of beta chain features in type 1 diabetes. To note about this clone: Its antigen is not identified. The junction departs from the called germline gene at one end, perhaps through a read error.

Investigators reverse transcribed all isolated RNA, so they sequenced expressed TCRB transcripts. Using immunoSEQ multiplex PCR, the repertoire was profiled, and TCRdb retains in-frame clones only, with some absent. This table has 40,000 or so clones, roughly 68% appearing once. Study-level results: Patients with type 1 diabetes carried fewer insertions and had more deletions at their VDJ junctions. All four CD4+ subsets of Type 1 diabetes patients contained TCRB CDR3s that were moderately but significantly shorter.

Sorted CD4+ subsets: naive, central memory, regulatory, stem cell-like memory (CD45RO/CCR7/CD25/CD127/CD95/CD27 panel). The authors obtained over 98% purity in all sorted populations. This CDR3 has 14 amino acids. In germline, CDR1 is MNHNS, CDR2 SASEGT. This chain connects TRBV6-1 to TRBJ2-2; weak D call: TRBD1 (6 bases). The sequenced sample was Tregs from blood. The receptor comes from a woman aged 18-30 years with type 1 diabetes. The CDR3 protein is CASSWDMNTGELLF. The CDR3 DNA is TGTGCCAGCAGTTGGGACATGAACACCGGGGAGCTGCTTTTT.